This T cell receptor (beta chain) appears in the sequencing data of a study of vaccination and CD4 T cells after COVID-19 (dated by TCRdb to the early 2020s). Background on the whole study: Convalescent patients had a positive SARS-CoV-2 result on nasal swab PCR, and of these patients, some ten had mild disease and one had severe disease. In the convalescent cohort there were six males and four females, among whom were two Hispanic individuals, seven Caucasians, two Asians and one multiracial person. Participants received two doses of either the Pfizer-BioNTech BNT162b2 vaccine (n=8) or the Moderna mRNA-1273 vaccine (n=2). Post-COVID blood samples from convalescent patients were collected a median of 101 days after diagnosis, with a range of roughly 30 to 161 days. The time from the second vaccine dose to post-vaccine blood sampling had a median of approximately 72 days and ranged from roughly 13 to 241 days. For stimulating the cultures, overlapping spike peptide pools were used, derived from SARS-CoV-2 as well as from the common cold coronaviruses HCoV-NL63, HCoV-OC43 and HCoV-229E. As controls, cultures received a CEFX viral epitope pool (the positive control), an HIV-1 Nef peptide pool (the negative control), or no peptide at all. The spike-specific CD4+ TCR repertoire was compared before and after mRNA vaccination in over nine COVID-19 convalescent patients and a handful of infection-naive healthy vaccine recipients.

The method was PCR. DNA from cultured CD4+ T cells was subjected to TCR sequencing with the Oncomine TCR Beta short-read assay at the Johns Hopkins FTIC core. The QIAamp micro DNA kit was used to extract genomic DNA from the cultured CD4+ T cells. The Oncomine TCR Beta libraries from cultured CD4+ T cells were pooled using unique dual indexes and then sequenced on an Illumina iSeq 100. In the paper's pipeline: Non-productive sequences were removed, and CDR3s that did not start with C, did not end with F or W, or were shorter than 7 amino acids were discarded. Antigen-specific clonotypes were identified using the MANAFEST web application through comparison of peptide-stimulated wells with reference and other culture wells. Positive clones required FDR below 0.05, an odds ratio above 5, and productive frequency above 0.1% in at least two of three replicate wells. A clonotype counted as cross-reactive if it showed significant expansion both in the SARS-CoV-2 spike wells and in at least one common cold coronavirus spike condition. Similarity between CDR3 sequences was evaluated in R version 3.6.1 using Levenshtein distances (stringdist) and unrooted phylogenetic trees (ape). In TCRdb, the public reads were trimmed at Q25 with fastp and aligned with MiXCR, with productive beta chains retained. Rows with a matching CDR3 protein are joined into one entry that keeps the most common DNA and genes. These V and J calls rely on TCRdb rather than the paper's analysis. Counted in this sample were roughly 1,700 distinct CDR3 sequences; almost 70% of them appeared once. The top ten clonotypes cover 30% to 45% of the sample.

According to the study, the label for this sample's treatment or condition signals: approximately nine-day PBMC culture with coronavirus spike peptide pools or control peptides (ViraFEST assay). The ViraFEST assay was used in the study, in which antigen-specific T cells were expanded with peptide pools and expanded clonotypes were subsequently identified by TCR sequencing. The positive SARS-CoV-2 PCR tests of the convalescent patients were dated from March to December 2020, before the Alpha, Beta and Delta variants emerged in the United States. Each well held 2.2 million or so PBMCs cultured in IMDM containing about 5% human AB serum and approximately 9.8 IU/ml IL-2, with around 9.2 ug/ml peptide pools added. On days 3 and 7, half of the culture medium was replaced with fresh IL-2-containing medium. After approximately 11 days of culture, CD4+ T cells were isolated by negative selection with the EasySep CD4+ T cell isolation kit. Ficoll-Paque Plus gradient centrifugation was used to isolate PBMCs from whole blood, and the isolated PBMCs were then either used fresh or cryopreserved at -140C. Culture conditions were generally each tested in triplicate wells.

As for this clonotype: The antigen it recognizes is unknown. Nothing much larger sits one base from this clone, and base qualities are not available.

Paper-wide results and their limitations: Only a relatively small number of convalescent patients were included in the study, and early timepoints following natural infection were not analyzed. Nearly all vaccine-specific clones in convalescent patients (304 of 307) were mono-reactive for SARS-CoV-2 spike rather than cross-reactive with common cold coronaviruses. An increase in the median number of SARS-CoV-2-reactive clonotypes from 20 to 25 after infection to 38 after vaccination was observed, but the change was not found to be significant. In convalescent patients, a median about 86% of post-vaccine SARS-CoV-2-reactive clones were detected only after vaccination, suggesting vaccine-specific priming.

Spanning cysteine to phenylalanine, the CDR3 consists of 17 amino acids. The entry retains the CDR3 DNA only, 51 bases that are in frame from base 1. Clipping removes 5 bases from V and 6 bases from J, with 16 as the unmatched junction base count. For CDR1 and CDR2, the germline V gene (reference sequence) lists SEHNR and FQNEAQ. Material: CD4+ T cells from blood, cultured in vitro, obtained after SARS-CoV-2 vaccination. Rearrangement joined TRBV7-9 to TRBJ2-7; the junction holds 10 bases that match TRBD2. This sequence was found in a human donor who had recovered from COVID-19. The nucleotides read TGTGCCAGCAGCCCCCGGGGTAGCGGGGGGAGTCGCCGCGAGCAGTACTTC. Its coded protein is CASSPRGSGGSRREQYF.